One and the same sample provided the 2 T cell receptor beta chains below, sequenced in a study of CD8 T cells in Susac syndrome. Random hexamers served to reverse transcribe roughly 0.45 to 1 ug RNA. TCRdb reprocessed the immunoSEQ multiplex PCR reads via MiXCR and lists one record per CDR3 protein. Among 100,000 to 150,000 distinct CDR3 sequences listed, around 94% were seen once. The specimen sequenced was CD8+ T cells from PBMCs. The receptor set was obtained from a human donor with Susac syndrome.

The chain links TRBV4-2 to TRBJ2-6; D is possibly TRBD2 (6 bases). V was trimmed by 3 bases and J by 4 bases, leaving 13 bases between them. CDR1 and CDR2 from the germline V gene are LGHNA and YNFKEQ. The CDR3 totals 16 residues. CDR3 loop: CASSQNGGTGANVLTF. As DNA, the CDR3 is TGTGCCAGCAGCCAGAACGGCGGGACCGGGGCCAACGTCCTGACTTTC.

This chain uses TRBV18 with TRBJ1-1; D not resolved. The CDR3 spans 13 residues. With 5 bases removed from V and 1 base from J, the gap between germline ends came to 8 bases. Germline CDR1 is KGHSH and CDR2 is LQKENI. The CDR3 reads CASSEGQNTEAFF. For the CDR3, the DNA is TGTGCCAGCTCAGAGGGCCAGAACACTGAAGCTTTCTTT.